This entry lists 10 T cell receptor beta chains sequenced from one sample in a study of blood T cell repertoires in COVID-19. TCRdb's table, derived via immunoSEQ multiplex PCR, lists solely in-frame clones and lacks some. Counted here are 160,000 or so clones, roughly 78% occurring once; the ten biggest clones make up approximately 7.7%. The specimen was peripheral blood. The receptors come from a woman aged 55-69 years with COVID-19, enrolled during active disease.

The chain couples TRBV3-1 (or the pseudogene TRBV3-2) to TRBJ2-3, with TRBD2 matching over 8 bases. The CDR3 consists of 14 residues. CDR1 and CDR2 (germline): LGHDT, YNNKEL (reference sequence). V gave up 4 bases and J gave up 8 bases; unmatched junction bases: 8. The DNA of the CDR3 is TGTGCCAGCAGCCTTACGGGAGGGCATAGTACGCAGTATTTT. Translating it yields CASSLTGGHSTQYF.

This CDR3 reads CASSLEPGRTGELFF. DNA of the CDR3: TGTGCCAGCAGCTTGGAACCAGGGAGGACCGGGGAGCTGTTTTTT. This sequence joins TRBV5-4 and TRBJ2-2, with TRBD2 as a possible D gene (6 bases). Germline-derived CDR1 and CDR2 are SGHNT and YYREEE (reference sequence). CDR3 size: 15 residues. V was shortened by 0 bases and J by 5 bases, with 11 bases between the two germline ends.

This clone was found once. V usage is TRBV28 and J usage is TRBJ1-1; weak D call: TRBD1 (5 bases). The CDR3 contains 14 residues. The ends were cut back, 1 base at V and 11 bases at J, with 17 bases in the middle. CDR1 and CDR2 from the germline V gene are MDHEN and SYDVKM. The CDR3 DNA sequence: TGTGCCAGCAGTTTATTGGCCGGGAGGGGCGCGGCTTTCTTT. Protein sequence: CASSLLAGRGAAFF.

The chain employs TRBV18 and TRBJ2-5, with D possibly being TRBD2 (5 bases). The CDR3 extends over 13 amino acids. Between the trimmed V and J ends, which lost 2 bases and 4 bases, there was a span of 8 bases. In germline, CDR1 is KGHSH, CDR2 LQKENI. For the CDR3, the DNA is TGTGCCAGCTCACCAGACTACCTAGAGACCCAGTACTTC. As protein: CASSPDYLETQYF.

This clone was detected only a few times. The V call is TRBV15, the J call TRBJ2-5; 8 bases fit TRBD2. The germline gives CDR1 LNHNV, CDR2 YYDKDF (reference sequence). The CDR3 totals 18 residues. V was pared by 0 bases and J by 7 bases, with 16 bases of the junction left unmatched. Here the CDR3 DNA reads TGTGCCACCAGCAGAGATCGAGGAGGAGCGGGAGTGATCGGGACCCAGTACTTC. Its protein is CATSRDRGGAGVIGTQYF.

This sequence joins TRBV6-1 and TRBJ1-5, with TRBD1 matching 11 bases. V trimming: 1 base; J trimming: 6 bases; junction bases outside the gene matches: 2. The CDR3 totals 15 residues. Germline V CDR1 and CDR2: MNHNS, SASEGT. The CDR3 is CASSEGTGGSQPQHF. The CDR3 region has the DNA TGTGCCAGCAGTGAAGGGACAGGGGGCAGTCAGCCCCAGCATTTT.

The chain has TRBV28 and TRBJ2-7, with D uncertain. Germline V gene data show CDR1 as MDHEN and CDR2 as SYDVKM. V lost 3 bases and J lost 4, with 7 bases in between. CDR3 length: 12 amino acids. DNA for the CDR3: TGTGCCAGCAGTTTTGGCAGGTACGAGCAGTACTTC. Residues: CASSFGRYEQYF. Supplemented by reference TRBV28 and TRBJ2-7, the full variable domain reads DVKVTQSSRYLVKRTGEKVFLECVQDMDHENMFWYRQDPGLGLRLIYFSYDVKMKEKGDIPEGYSVSREKKERFSLILESASTNQTSMYLCASSFGRYEQYFGPGTRLTVT.

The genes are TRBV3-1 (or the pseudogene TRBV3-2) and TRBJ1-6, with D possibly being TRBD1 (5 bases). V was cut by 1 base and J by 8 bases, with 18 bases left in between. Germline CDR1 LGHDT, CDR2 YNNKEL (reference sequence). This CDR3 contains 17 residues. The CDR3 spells CASSQAHLRGKYSPLHF. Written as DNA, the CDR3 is TGTGCCAGCAGCCAAGCCCACCTTCGGGGGAAGTATTCACCCCTCCACTTT.

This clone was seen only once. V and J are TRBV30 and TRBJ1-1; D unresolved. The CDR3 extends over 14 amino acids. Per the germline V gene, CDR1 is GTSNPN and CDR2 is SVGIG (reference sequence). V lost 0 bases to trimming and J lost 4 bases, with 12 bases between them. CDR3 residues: CAWSVQPSGTEAFF. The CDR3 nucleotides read TGTGCCTGGAGTGTACAGCCTAGCGGCACTGAAGCTTTCTTT.

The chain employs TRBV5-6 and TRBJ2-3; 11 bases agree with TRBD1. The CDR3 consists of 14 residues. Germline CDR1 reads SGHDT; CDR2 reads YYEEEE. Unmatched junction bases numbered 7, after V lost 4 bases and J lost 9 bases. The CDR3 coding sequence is TGTGCCAGCAGCCTAGGACAGGGGGCGAAAACGCAGTATTTT. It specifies CASSLGQGAKTQYF.